This is a list of T cell receptor beta chains from one sample in a study of T cells in Graves' hyperthyroidism and ophthalmopathy. Via MiXCR, TCRdb re-called the multiplex PCR reads, giving one row per CDR3 protein. The table has approximately 360,000 distinct CDR3 sequences, 15% to 19% seen once. The sample comprised blood. Source of these receptors: a woman younger than 30 with Graves' hyperthyroidism that later progressed to Graves' ophthalmopathy. The CDR3 runs from the conserved cysteine through the conserved F or W. D genes are given only for firm matches. Not every row has a clone size; where given, it reads once, few, many or a size class.

d_gene: .
v_gene: TRBV2
abundance: many
j_gene: TRBJ2-1
CDR3nt: TGTGCCAGCAGTGAAGACTCATACAATGAGCAGTTCTTC
CDR3aa: CASSEDSYNEQFF

d_gene: .
v_gene: TRBV30
abundance: few
j_gene: TRBJ1-1
CDR3nt: TGTGCCTGGAGCACAGGGCGCGCCACTGAAGCTTTCTTT
CDR3aa: CAWSTGRATEAFF

d_gene: TRBD1
v_gene: TRBV7-8
abundance: many
j_gene: TRBJ2-7
CDR3nt: TGTGCCAGCAGCTTAGAAGGGGGCTCTCACTACGAGCAGTACTTC
CDR3aa: CASSLEGGSHYEQYF

d_gene: TRBD1
v_gene: TRBV27
abundance: few
j_gene: TRBJ2-1
CDR3nt: TGTGCAGATTCGGCCCGGACAGGGGTCAATGAGCAGTTCTTC
CDR3aa: CADSARTGVNEQFF

d_gene: .
v_gene: TRBV2
abundance: many
j_gene: TRBJ1-2
CDR3nt: TGTGCCAGCAGTCCAGGCAGCCCCGGAGTTGGCTACACCTTC
CDR3aa: CASSPGSPGVGYTF

d_gene: TRBD1
v_gene: TRBV9
abundance: .
j_gene: TRBJ2-4
CDR3nt: TGTGCCAGCAGCCCAGGGACAGGGAAAAACATTCAGTACTTC
CDR3aa: CASSPGTGKNIQYF

d_gene: .
v_gene: TRBV7-9
abundance: .
j_gene: TRBJ1-2
CDR3nt: TGTGCCAGCAGCTCCGAGGACAACGGCTACACCTTC
CDR3aa: CASSSEDNGYTF

d_gene: .
v_gene: TRBV27
abundance: many
j_gene: TRBJ1-6
CDR3nt: TGTGCCAGCAGTTTTTCGAATTCACCCCTCCACTTT
CDR3aa: CASSFSNSPLHF

d_gene: TRBD2
v_gene: TRBV20-1
abundance: many
j_gene: TRBJ2-3
CDR3nt: TGCAGTGCTACCCCGTCTAGCGGGCGCTTCACAGATACGCAGTATTTT
CDR3aa: CSATPSSGRFTDTQYF

d_gene: TRBD1
v_gene: TRBV9
abundance: few
j_gene: TRBJ2-7
CDR3nt: TGTGCCAGCAGCGTAGCTCCGGGACAGGGGGAGTACGAGCAGTACTTC
CDR3aa: CASSVAPGQGEYEQYF

d_gene: .
v_gene: TRBV15
abundance: many
j_gene: TRBJ2-2
CDR3nt: TGTGCCACCAGCAGAGATTCAGTCCGTCCCGGGGAGCTGTTTTTT
CDR3aa: CATSRDSVRPGELFF

d_gene: .
v_gene: TRBV7-9
abundance: few
j_gene: TRBJ2-7
CDR3nt: TGTGCCAGCAGCTTAAGTTCCGAAACGCAGTACTTC
CDR3aa: CASSLSSETQYF

d_gene: TRBD2
v_gene: TRBV6-2/TRBV6-3
abundance: many
j_gene: TRBJ2-7
CDR3nt: TGTGCCAGCAGTCGACTAGCGGGAGGGGACGAGCAGTACTTC
CDR3aa: CASSRLAGGDEQYF

d_gene: .
v_gene: TRBV7-2
abundance: few
j_gene: TRBJ2-5
CDR3nt: TGTGCCAGCAGCTTGGGGGTGGGGGTGGGGGAGACCCAGTACTTC
CDR3aa: CASSLGVGVGETQYF

d_gene: TRBD2
v_gene: TRBV20-1
abundance: many
j_gene: TRBJ2-3
CDR3nt: TGCAGTGCTTTTGGACTAGCGGGACCAGATACGCAGTATTTT
CDR3aa: CSAFGLAGPDTQYF

d_gene: .
v_gene: TRBV5-1
abundance: many
j_gene: TRBJ2-2
CDR3nt: TGCGCCAGCAGCTTGGCCCGGTCGAACACCGGGGAGCTGTTTTTT
CDR3aa: CASSLARSNTGELFF

d_gene: TRBD2
v_gene: TRBV20-1
abundance: many
j_gene: TRBJ2-5
CDR3nt: TGCAGTGGAGGACTAGCGGGAGCAGAGACCCAGTACTTC
CDR3aa: CSGGLAGAETQYF

d_gene: .
v_gene: TRBV28
abundance: many
j_gene: TRBJ1-1
CDR3nt: TGTGCCAGCAGTCTCCCTCGTGGTCGTGCCCCTGAAGCTTTCTTT
CDR3aa: CASSLPRGRAPEAFF

d_gene: .
v_gene: TRBV28
abundance: many
j_gene: TRBJ2-5
CDR3nt: TGTGCCAGCAGTTTTGGGCTTGGTAGGACCCAGTACTTC
CDR3aa: CASSFGLGRTQYF